The rows below give T cell receptor beta chains drawn from one sample of a study of Graves' ophthalmopathy and Graves' hyperthyroidism. TCRdb reanalysed the multiplex PCR reads using MiXCR and keeps one entry per CDR3 protein. The table records fewer than 400,000 distinct CDR3 sequences, about 18% of them present only once. The specimen sequenced was peripheral blood. All receptors derive from a woman younger than 30 with Graves' ophthalmopathy. CDR3s include the opening cysteine and the closing phenylalanine or tryptophan. The D gene is left open where the match is weak. Size is omitted from some rows. Given values are once, few, many or a class for expanded clones.

V,J,size,D,CDR3,DNA
TRBV18,TRBJ1-5,.,.,CASSPPGVNQPQHF,TGTGCCAGCTCACCCCCGGGGGTCAATCAGCCCCAGCATTTT
TRBV11-2,TRBJ2-7,many,.,CASSPTVNEQYF,TGTGCCAGCAGCCCCACGGTGAACGAGCAGTACTTC
TRBV11-1,TRBJ2-4,.,TRBD2,CASSPWGTSGRAKNIQYF,TGTGCCAGCAGCCCTTGGGGGACTAGCGGGAGAGCCAAAAACATTCAGTACTTC
TRBV7-2,TRBJ1-1,.,.,CASSPSPGTEAFF,TGTGCCAGCAGCCCAAGTCCCGGGACAGAAGCTTTCTTT
TRBV20-1,TRBJ2-7,many,.,CSARDWGALYEQYF,TGCAGTGCCAGGGATTGGGGAGCTCTATACGAGCAGTACTTC
TRBV11-2,TRBJ2-7,many,TRBD1,CASSSTGGFEQYF,TGTGCCAGCAGCTCTACAGGGGGCTTCGAGCAGTACTTC
TRBV18,TRBJ1-3,.,.,CASSTPTGGNTIYF,TGTGCCAGCTCTACCCCAACGGGGGGAAACACCATATATTTT
TRBV6-1,TRBJ2-4,.,.,CASSRVVTGRNIQYF,TGTGCCAGCAGCCGAGTGGTTACAGGGAGAAACATTCAGTACTTC
TRBV7-2,TRBJ1-2,many,TRBD1,CASSLTTGNGYTF,TGTGCCAGCAGCTTAACGACAGGGAATGGCTACACCTTC
TRBV15,TRBJ1-5,many,.,CATSRGNQPQHF,TGTGCCACCAGCAGAGGGAATCAGCCCCAGCATTTT
TRBV27,TRBJ2-5,.,.,CASSFFLQETQYF,TGTGCCAGCAGTTTTTTTCTCCAAGAGACCCAGTACTTC
TRBV20-1,TRBJ2-4,many,TRBD1,CSASVNRGALAKNIQYF,TGCAGTGCTAGCGTTAACAGGGGCGCGCTAGCCAAAAACATTCAGTACTTC
TRBV11-3,TRBJ1-5,many,TRBD1,CASSAGDRGDNQPQHF,TGTGCCAGCAGCGCTGGGGACAGGGGTGACAATCAGCCCCAGCATTTT
TRBV12-3/TRBV12-4,TRBJ2-5,once,TRBD2,CASSDPLAGEDETQYF,TGTGCCAGCAGCGATCCCCTAGCGGGAGAAGACGAGACCCAGTACTTC
TRBV7-2,TRBJ2-1,many,.,CASSVRGRGDEQFF,TGTGCCAGCAGCGTCCGTGGGCGAGGCGATGAGCAGTTCTTC
TRBV28,TRBJ2-5,many,.,CASSSPLSYQETQYF,TGTGCCAGCAGTTCTCCTCTGAGTTACCAAGAGACCCAGTACTTC
TRBV24-1,TRBJ1-5,many,.,CATSEGDHLGYQPQHF,TGTGCCACCAGTGAAGGGGACCACCTCGGGTATCAGCCCCAGCATTTT
TRBV7-2,TRBJ1-5,many,.,CASSFTDQPQHF,TGTGCCAGCAGCTTCACAGATCAGCCCCAGCATTTT
TRBV4-2,TRBJ2-7,many,.,CASSQDLGGYYEQYF,TGTGCCAGCAGCCAAGATCTAGGGGGGTACTACGAGCAGTACTTC
TRBV6-4,TRBJ2-6,many,.,CASSADGGSGANVLTF,TGTGCCAGCAGCGCAGATGGGGGCTCTGGGGCCAACGTCCTGACTTTC